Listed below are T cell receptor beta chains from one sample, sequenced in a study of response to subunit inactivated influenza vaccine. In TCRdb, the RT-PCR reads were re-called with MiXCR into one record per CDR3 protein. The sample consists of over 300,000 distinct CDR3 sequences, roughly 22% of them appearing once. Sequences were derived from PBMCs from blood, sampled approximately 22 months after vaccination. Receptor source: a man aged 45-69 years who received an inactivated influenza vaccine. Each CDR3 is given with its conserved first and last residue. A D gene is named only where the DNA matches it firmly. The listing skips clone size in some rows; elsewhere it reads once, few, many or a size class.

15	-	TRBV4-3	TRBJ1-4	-	TGCGCCAGCAGCCAAGAATTCGCGGCACGAGGAAAACTGTTTTTT	CASSQEFAARGKLFF
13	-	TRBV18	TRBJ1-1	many	TGTGCCAGCTCACATGATATGAACACTGAAGCTTTCTTT	CASSHDMNTEAFF
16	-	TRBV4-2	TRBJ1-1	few	TGTGCCAGCAGCCAAGATCTTCGGGGGGCGCGGACTGAAGCTTTCTTT	CASSQDLRGARTEAFF
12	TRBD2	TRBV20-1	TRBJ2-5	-	TGCAGTCCTAGCGGGGAACGAGAGACCCAGTACTTC	CSPSGERETQYF
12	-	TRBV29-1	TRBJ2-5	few	TGCAGCGTCGGAGAGCTGGAAGAGACCCAGTACTTC	CSVGELEETQYF
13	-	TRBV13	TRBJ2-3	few	TGTGCCAGCAGACAGACTAGCACAGATACGCAGTATTTT	CASRQTSTDTQYF
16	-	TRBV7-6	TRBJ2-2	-	TGTGCCAGCAGCTTAATGGGCAGAGCGAACACCGGGGAGCTGTTTTTT	CASSLMGRANTGELFF
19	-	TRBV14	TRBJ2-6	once	TGTGCCAGCAGCCCCTACGGTCATACCTGGTCCTCTGGGGCCAACGTCCTGACTTTC	CASSPYGHTWSSGANVLTF
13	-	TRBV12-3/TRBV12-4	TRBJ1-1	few	TGTGCCAGCAGTTTGTGGGAAGACACTGAAGCTTTCTTT	CASSLWEDTEAFF
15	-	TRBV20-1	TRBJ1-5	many	TGCAGTGCTAGAGATCCGCTCGGATTCAATCAGCCCCAGCATTTT	CSARDPLGFNQPQHF
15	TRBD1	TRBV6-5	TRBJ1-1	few	TGTGCCAGCAGTTACTCGGGAGGGGGCGTCGGTGAAGCTTTCTTT	CASSYSGGGVGEAFF
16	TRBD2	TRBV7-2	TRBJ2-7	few	TGTGCCAGCAGCTTAGGTCCTAGCGGGAGTTCCTACGAGCAGTACTTC	CASSLGPSGSSYEQYF
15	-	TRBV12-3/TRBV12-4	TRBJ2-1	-	TGTGCCAGCAGTTTACCCGTGAGCTCCTACAATGAGCAGTTCTTC	CASSLPVSSYNEQFF
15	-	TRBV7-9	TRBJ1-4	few	TGTGCCAGCAGCCAGGGTGGGACGGATAATGAAAAACTGTTTTTT	CASSQGGTDNEKLFF
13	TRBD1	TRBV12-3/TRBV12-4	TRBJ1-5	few	TGTGCCAGCAGCGACAGGGTTGATCAGCCCCAGCATTTT	CASSDRVDQPQHF
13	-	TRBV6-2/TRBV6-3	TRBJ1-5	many	TGTGCCAGCAACACCCTGGGAGGTCAGCCCCAGCATTTT	CASNTLGGQPQHF
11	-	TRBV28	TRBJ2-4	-	TGTGCCAGCGGTCATGTCAGCATTCAGTACTTC	CASGHVSIQYF
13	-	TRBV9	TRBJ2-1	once	TGTGCCAGCAGCCCCGTGCCTTCTATTGAGCAGTTCTTC	CASSPVPSIEQFF
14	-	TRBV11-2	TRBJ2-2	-	TGTGCCAGCAGGCTTGGGTCCGACACCGGGGAGCTGTTTTTT	CASRLGSDTGELFF
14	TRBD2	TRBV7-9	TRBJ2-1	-	TGTGCCAGCCTGAGCGGGAGGTCCCACAATGAGCAGTTCTTC	CASLSGRSHNEQFF
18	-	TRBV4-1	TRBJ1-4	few	TGCGCCAGCAGCCAATGGGGCCTCTCAGGGACGACTAATGAAAAACTGTTTTTT	CASSQWGLSGTTNEKLFF
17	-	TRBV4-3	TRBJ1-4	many	TGCGCCAGCAGCCAAGATTTTATAGCCAGAGGAGGGGAAAAACTGTTTTTT	CASSQDFIARGGEKLFF
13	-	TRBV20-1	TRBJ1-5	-	TGCAGTGCTAGAGTCCAATCCAATCAGCCCCAGCATTTT	CSARVQSNQPQHF
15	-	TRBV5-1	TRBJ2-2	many	TGCGCCAGCAGACGCGGCCACAGGGATACCGGGGAGCTGTTTTTT	CASRRGHRDTGELFF
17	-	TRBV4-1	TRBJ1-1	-	TGCGCCAGCAGCCAAGATATTTTTCGGCAAAAGAACACTGAAGCTTTCTTT	CASSQDIFRQKNTEAFF
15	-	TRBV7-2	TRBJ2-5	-	TGTGCCAGCAGCTTAGGCGCAGGGAAGTACGAGACCAAGTACTTC	CASSLGAGKYETKYF
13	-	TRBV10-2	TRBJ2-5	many	TGCGCCAGCAGGAGACGGCGAGGGGAGACCCAGTACTTC	CASRRRRGETQYF
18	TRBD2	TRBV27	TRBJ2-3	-	TGTGCCAGCAGTTTATCTGCTAGCGGGGGAGTTAGCACAGATACGCAGTATTTT	CASSLSASGGVSTDTQYF
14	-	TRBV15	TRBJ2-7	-	TGTGCCACCAGCCAGGAAGCCTTCCGCTACGAGCAGTACTTC	CATSQEAFRYEQYF
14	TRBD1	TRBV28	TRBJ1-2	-	TGTGCCAGCACCCCCGGGGGACAGGGTGATGGCTACACCTTC	CASTPGGQGDGYTF
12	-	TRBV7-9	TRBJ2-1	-	TGTGCCAGCATGAGGGGTTACAATGAGCAGTTCTTC	CASMRGYNEQFF
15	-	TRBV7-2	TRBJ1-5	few	TGTGCCAGCAGCTTCTCAGGGAATAGCAATCAGCCCCAGCATTTT	CASSFSGNSNQPQHF
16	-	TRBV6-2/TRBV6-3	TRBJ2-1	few	TGTGCCAGCAGCACTGTTACGGGGGAGCCATACAATGAGCAGTTCTTC	CASSTVTGEPYNEQFF
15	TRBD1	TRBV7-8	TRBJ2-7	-	TGTGCCAGCAGCCTTGGGACAGGGGCCCTCGGCGAGCAGTACTTC	CASSLGTGALGEQYF
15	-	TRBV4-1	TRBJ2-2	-	TGCGCCAGCAGCCAAGACAGGACTATCACCGGGGAGCTGTTTTTT	CASSQDRTITGELFF
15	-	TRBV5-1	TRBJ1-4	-	TGCGCCAGCAGCTTGGACGGACAAGCTAATGAAAAACTGTTTTTT	CASSLDGQANEKLFF
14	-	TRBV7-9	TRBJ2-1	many	TGTGCCAGCAGCTCAGACAGGTTTCTAAGGTCGCAGTTCTTC	CASSSDRFLRSQFF
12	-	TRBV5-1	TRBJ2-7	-	TGCGCCAGCAGCTTGGAAGGGGACGAGCAGTACTTC	CASSLEGDEQYF
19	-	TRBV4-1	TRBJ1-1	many	TGCGCCAGCAGCCACCAAAACGACCTTCCAGGGTTTCTGTTCACTGAAGCTTTCTTT	CASSHQNDLPGFLFTEAFF
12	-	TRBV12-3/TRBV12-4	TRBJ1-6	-	TGTGCCAGCAGTTTAGATCGGTCACCCCTCCACTTT	CASSLDRSPLHF
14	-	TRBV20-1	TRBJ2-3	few	TGCAGTGCACCCTTGGATCCCCCTTTTGATACGCAGTATTTT	CSAPLDPPFDTQYF
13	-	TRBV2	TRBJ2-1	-	TGTGCCAGCAGTGAAGCCGTCGGCAATGAGCAGTTCTTC	CASSEAVGNEQFF
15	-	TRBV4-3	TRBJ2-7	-	TGCGCCAGCAGTCCAATGCTACAGTACTCCTACGAGCAGTACTTC	CASSPMLQYSYEQYF
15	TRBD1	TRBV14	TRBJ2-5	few	TGTGCCAGCAGCCCAAGGGACAGCCGAAAAGAGACCCAGTACTTC	CASSPRDSRKETQYF
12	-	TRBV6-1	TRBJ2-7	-	TGTGCCAGCAGTGAATTAATCTACGAGCAGTACTTC	CASSELIYEQYF
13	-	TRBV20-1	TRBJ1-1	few	TGCAGTGCTAGGGCCACGCGGCTCACTGAAGCTTTCTTT	CSARATRLTEAFF
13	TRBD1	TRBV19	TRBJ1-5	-	TGTGCCAGTGCCGGGACAGGGGGTCAGCCCCAGCATTTT	CASAGTGGQPQHF
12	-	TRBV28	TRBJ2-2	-	TGTGCCAGCAGTACACCGACCGGGGAGCTGTTTTTT	CASSTPTGELFF
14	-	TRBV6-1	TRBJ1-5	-	TGTGCCAGCAGTGAATTTGAGACAGAACGGCCCCAGCATTTT	CASSEFETERPQHF